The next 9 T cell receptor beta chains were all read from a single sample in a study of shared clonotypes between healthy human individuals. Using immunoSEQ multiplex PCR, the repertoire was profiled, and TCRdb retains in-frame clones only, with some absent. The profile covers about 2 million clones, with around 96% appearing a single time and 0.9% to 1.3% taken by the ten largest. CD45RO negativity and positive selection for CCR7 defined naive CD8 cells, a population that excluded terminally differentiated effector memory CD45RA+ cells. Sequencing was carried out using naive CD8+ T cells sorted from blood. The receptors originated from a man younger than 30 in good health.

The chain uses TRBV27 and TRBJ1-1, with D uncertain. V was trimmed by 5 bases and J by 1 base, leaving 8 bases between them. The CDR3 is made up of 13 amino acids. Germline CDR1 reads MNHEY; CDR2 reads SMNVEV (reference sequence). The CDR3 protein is CASSLDENTEAFF. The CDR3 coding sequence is TGTGCCAGCAGTCTAGACGAGAACACTGAAGCTTTCTTT.

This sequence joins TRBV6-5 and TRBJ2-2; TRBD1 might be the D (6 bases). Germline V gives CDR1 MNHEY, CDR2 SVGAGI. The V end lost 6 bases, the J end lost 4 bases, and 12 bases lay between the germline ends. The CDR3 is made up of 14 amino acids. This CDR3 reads CASRMGHSTGELFF. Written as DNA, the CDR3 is TGTGCCAGCAGAATGGGACATAGCACCGGGGAGCTGTTTTTT.

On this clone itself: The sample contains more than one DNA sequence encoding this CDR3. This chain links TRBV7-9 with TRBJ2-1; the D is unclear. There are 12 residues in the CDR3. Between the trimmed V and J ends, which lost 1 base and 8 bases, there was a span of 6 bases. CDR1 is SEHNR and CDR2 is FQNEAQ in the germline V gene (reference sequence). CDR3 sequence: CASSLGGDEQFF. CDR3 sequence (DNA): TGTGCCAGCAGCTTAGGTGGGGATGAGCAGTTCTTC. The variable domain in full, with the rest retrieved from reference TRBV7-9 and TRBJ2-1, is DTGVSQNPRHKITKRGQNVTFRCDPISEHNRLYWYRQTLGQGPEFLTYFQNEAQLEKSRLLSDRFSAERPKGSFSTLEIQRTEQGDSAMYLCASSLGGDEQFFGPGTRLTVL.

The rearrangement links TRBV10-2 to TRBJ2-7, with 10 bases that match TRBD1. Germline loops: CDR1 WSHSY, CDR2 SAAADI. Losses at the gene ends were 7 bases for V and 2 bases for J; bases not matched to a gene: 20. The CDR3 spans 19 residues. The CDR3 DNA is TGCGCCAGCACCCTCGGAAGACAGGGGGCCGAGGGGGGCCCCTACGAGCAGTACTTC. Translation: CASTLGRQGAEGGPYEQYF.

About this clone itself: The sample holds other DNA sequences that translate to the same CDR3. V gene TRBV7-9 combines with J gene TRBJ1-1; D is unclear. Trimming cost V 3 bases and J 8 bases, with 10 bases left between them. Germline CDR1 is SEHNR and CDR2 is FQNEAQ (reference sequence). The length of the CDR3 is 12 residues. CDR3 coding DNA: TGTGCCAGCAGCTTGATCGGAACCGAAGCTTTCTTT. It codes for CASSLIGTEAFF.

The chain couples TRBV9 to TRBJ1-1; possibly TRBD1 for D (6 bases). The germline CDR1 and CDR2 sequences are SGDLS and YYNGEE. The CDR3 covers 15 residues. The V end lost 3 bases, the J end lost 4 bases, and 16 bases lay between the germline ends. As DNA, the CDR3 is TGTGCCAGCAGCGCCCACGGGGGCGGGGGCACTGAAGCTTTCTTT. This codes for CASSAHGGGGTEAFF.

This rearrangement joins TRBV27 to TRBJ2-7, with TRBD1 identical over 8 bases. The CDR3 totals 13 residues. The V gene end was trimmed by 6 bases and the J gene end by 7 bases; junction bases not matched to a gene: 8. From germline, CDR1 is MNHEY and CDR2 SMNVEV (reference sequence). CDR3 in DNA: TGTGCCAGCAGGGGGACAGGTCTGAGAGAGCAGTACTTC. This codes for CASRGTGLREQYF.

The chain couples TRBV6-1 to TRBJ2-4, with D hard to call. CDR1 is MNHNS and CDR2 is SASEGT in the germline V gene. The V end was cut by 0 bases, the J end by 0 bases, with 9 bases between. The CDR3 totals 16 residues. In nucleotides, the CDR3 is TGTGCCAGCAGTGAAGCCTGGGTATTAGCCAAAAACATTCAGTACTTC. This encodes CASSEAWVLAKNIQYF.

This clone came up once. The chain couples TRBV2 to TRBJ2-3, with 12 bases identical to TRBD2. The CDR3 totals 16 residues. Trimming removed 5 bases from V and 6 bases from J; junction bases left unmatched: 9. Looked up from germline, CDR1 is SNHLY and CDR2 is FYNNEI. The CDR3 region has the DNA TGTGCCAGCAGTTCTCGGACTAGCGGGACCTTGGATACGCAGTATTTT. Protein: CASSSRTSGTLDTQYF.